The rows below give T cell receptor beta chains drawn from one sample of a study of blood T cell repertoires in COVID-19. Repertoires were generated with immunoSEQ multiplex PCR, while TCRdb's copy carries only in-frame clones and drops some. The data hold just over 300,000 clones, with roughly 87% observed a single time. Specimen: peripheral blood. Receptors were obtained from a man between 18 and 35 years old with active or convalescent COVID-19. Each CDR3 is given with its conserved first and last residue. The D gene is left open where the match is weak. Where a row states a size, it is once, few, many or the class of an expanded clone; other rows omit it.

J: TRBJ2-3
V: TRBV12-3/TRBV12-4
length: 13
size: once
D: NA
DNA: TGTGCCAGCAGTTTATCGTTTCCAGATACGCAGTATTTT
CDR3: CASSLSFPDTQYF

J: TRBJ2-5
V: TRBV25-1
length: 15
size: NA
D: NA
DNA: TGTGCCAGCAGTGAGCGTCGGGGGTACCAAGAGACCCAGTACTTC
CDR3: CASSERRGYQETQYF

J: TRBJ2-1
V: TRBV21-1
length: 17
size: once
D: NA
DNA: TGTGCCAGCAGCAAAGATCCTAGCGGGGGTGGGTCAAATGAGCAGTTCTTC
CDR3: CASSKDPSGGGSNEQFF

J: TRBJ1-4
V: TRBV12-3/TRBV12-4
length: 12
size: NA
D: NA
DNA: TGTGCCAGCAGTCTGAGCTATGAAAAACTGTTTTTT
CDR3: CASSLSYEKLFF

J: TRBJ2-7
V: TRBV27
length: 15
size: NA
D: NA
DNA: TGTGCCAGCAGTCCGGAGACGGAATCAACCTACGAGCAGTACTTC
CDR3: CASSPETESTYEQYF

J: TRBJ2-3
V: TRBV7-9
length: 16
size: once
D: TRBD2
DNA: TGTGCCAGCAGCTTAGCGCTAGCGGGCGGCGCAGATACGCAGTATTTT
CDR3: CASSLALAGGADTQYF

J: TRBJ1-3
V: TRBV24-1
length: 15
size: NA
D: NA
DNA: TGTGCCACCAGTGATCCCCGGGGCTCTGGAAACACCATATATTTT
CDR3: CATSDPRGSGNTIYF

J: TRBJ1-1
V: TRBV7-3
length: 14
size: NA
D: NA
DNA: TGTGCCAGCAGCTTAATGCCAGGGAACACTGAAGCTTTCTTT
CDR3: CASSLMPGNTEAFF

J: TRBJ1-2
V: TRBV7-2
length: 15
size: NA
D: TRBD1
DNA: TGTGCCGCGGGGACAGGGTTGGCCCCATTAAGTGGCTACACCTTC
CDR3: CAAGTGLAPLSGYTF

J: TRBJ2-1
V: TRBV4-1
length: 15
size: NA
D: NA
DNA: TGCGCCAGCAGCCAGATTGGGCAGATGTACAATGAGCAGTTCTTC
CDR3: CASSQIGQMYNEQFF

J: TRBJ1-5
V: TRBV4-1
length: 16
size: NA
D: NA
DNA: TGCGCCAGCAGCCAAGGGGGAGGTGGAAGCAATCAGCCCCAGCATTTT
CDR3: CASSQGGGGSNQPQHF

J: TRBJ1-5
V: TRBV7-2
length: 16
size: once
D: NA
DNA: TGTGCCAGCAGCTCAGCAGGTGCGGGGTTGAATCAGCCCCAGCATTTT
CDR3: CASSSAGAGLNQPQHF

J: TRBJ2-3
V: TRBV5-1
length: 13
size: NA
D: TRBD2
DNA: TGCGCCAGCAGCAGCCCGGGGGGAGATACGCAGTATTTT
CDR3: CASSSPGGDTQYF

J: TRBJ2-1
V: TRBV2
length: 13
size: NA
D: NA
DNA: TGTGCCAGCAGTCAGGGATGGGTCAATGAGCAGTTCTTC
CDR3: CASSQGWVNEQFF

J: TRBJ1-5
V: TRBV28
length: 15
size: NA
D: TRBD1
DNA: TGTGCCAGCAGTTTAGCGGCAGGGGGCTTTCAGCCCCAGCATTTT
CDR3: CASSLAAGGFQPQHF

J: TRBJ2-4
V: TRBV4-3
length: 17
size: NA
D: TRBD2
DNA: TGCGCCAGCAGCCAAGGATTCGGGGGGGCGGGTGGAAACATTCAGTACTTC
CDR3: CASSQGFGGAGGNIQYF

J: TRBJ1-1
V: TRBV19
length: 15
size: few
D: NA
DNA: TGTGCCAGTAGTGCGACAGGTTACTTGAACACTGAAGCTTTCTTT
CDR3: CASSATGYLNTEAFF

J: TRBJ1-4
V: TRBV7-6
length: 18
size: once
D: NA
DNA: TGTGCCAGCAGCTTAGTCCTACCGGCGGGGGCCCCTAATGAAAAACTGTTTTTT
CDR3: CASSLVLPAGAPNEKLFF

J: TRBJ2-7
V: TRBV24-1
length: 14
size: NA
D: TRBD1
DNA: TGTGCCACCAAGAGCGACAGGGAAACTTACGAGCAGTACTTC
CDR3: CATKSDRETYEQYF

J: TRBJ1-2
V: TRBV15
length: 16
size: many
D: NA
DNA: TGTGCCACCAGCAGTACCCCCCAGGGGACTAACTATGGCTACACCTTC
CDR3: CATSSTPQGTNYGYTF

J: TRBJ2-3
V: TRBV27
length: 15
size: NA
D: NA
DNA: TGTGCCAGCAGACCCTATAGCGGTGGCACAGATACGCAGTATTTT
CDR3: CASRPYSGGTDTQYF

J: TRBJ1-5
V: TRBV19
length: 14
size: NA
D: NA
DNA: TGTGCCAGTGGGGGACTGACTGTCCTCGAGCCCCAGCATTTT
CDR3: CASGGLTVLEPQHF

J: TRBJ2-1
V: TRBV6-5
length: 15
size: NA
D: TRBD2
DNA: TGTGCCAGCAGTTCGCTAGCGGGAGGCTACAATGAGCAGTTCTTC
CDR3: CASSSLAGGYNEQFF

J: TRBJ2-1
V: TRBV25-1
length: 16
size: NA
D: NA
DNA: TGTGCCAGCACAAGAAGCGGGACACCACCCTCCAATGAGCAGTTCTTC
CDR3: CASTRSGTPPSNEQFF

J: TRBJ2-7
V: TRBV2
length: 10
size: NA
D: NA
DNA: TGTGCCAGCAGAGGTGACACAGCTTACTTC
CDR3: CASRGDTAYF

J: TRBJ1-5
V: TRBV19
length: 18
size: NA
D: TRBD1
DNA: TGTGCCAGTAGTTTACTACTTCCAGGGGGGCCCAGCAATCAGCCCCAGCATTTT
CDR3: CASSLLLPGGPSNQPQHF

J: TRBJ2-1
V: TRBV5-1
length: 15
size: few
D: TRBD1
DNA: TGCGCCAGCACCGAGGGACAGGGTTCCTACAATGAGCAGTTCTTC
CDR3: CASTEGQGSYNEQFF

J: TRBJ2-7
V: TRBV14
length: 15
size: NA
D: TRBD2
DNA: TGTGCCAGCAGCCAGACGGGACTAGCAGCCGACGAGCAGTACTTC
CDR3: CASSQTGLAADEQYF

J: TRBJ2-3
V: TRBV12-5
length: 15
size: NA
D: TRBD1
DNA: TGTGCTAGTGGTTCCTTGAACAGGGGGGTCGATACGCAGTATTTT
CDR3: CASGSLNRGVDTQYF

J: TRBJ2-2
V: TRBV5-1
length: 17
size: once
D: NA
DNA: TGCGCCAGCAGCTTGGGAACTTACCCCCCGGGCACCGGGGAGCTGTTTTTT
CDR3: CASSLGTYPPGTGELFF

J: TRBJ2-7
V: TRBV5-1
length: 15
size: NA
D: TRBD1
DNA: TGCGCCAGCAGCTTTGCGACAGGGGGGATCTACGAGCAGTACTTC
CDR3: CASSFATGGIYEQYF

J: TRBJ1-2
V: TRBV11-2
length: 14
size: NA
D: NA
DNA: TGTGCCAGCAGCTTAGTACAGGGACCCCATGGCTACACCTTC
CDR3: CASSLVQGPHGYTF

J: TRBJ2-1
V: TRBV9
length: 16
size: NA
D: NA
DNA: TGTGCCAGCAGCGTAGGTTTTCAGGGGTCCTACAATGAGCAGTTCTTC
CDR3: CASSVGFQGSYNEQFF

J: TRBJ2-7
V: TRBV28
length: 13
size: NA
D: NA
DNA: TGTGCCAGCAGTTTGGGTCAGGGTGTCGAGCAGTACTTC
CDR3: CASSLGQGVEQYF

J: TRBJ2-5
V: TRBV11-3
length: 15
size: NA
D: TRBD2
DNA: TGTGCCAGCAGCATGGGACTAGCGGGGATGGAGACCCAGTACTTC
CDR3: CASSMGLAGMETQYF

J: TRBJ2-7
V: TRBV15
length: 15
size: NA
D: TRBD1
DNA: TGTGCCACCAGCGTTACCTTATGGACAGGTTCCGAGCAGTACTTC
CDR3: CATSVTLWTGSEQYF

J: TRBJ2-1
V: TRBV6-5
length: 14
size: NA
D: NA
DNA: TGTGCCAGCAGTCGCCCGGGGTCCTACAATGAGCAGTTCTTC
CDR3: CASSRPGSYNEQFF

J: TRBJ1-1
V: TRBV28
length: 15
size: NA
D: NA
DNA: TGTGCCAGCAGTCGTATAAGTTACATGAACACTGAAGCTTTCTTT
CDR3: CASSRISYMNTEAFF

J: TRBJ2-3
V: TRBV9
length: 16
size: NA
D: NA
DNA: TGTGCCAGCAGCGTAGGAAGGTCGGGTCGCACAGATACGCAGTATTTT
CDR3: CASSVGRSGRTDTQYF

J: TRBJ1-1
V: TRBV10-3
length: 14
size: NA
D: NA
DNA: TGTGCCATCAGTGAGCAGGTTCTGAACACTGAAGCTTTCTTT
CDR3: CAISEQVLNTEAFF

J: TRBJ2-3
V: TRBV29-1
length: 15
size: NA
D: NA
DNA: TGCAGCGTTGTTTCAGGGCAGGGGTTCACAGATACGCAGTATTTT
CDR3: CSVVSGQGFTDTQYF

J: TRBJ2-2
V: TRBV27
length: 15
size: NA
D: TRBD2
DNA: TGTGCCAGCAGTCCAGGGACTAGCGGAACCGGGGAGCTGTTTTTT
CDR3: CASSPGTSGTGELFF

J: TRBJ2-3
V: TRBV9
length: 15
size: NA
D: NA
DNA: TGTGCCAGCAGCCAAGAAGGTAGCGGCACAGATACGCAGTATTTT
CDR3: CASSQEGSGTDTQYF

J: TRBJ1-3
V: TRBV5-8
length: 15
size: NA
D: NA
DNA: TGTGCCAGCAGCTTTGAAGGCAGGGCTGGAAACACCATATATTTT
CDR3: CASSFEGRAGNTIYF

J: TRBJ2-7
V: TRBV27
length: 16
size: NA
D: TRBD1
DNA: TGTGCCAGCAGTTCACTCAACAGGGGCCTCTCCTACGAGCAGTACTTC
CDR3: CASSSLNRGLSYEQYF

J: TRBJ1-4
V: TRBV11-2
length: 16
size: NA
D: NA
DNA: TGTGCCAGCAGCTTAGACCCAAGGGGTATCGGAGAAAAACTGTTTTTT
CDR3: CASSLDPRGIGEKLFF

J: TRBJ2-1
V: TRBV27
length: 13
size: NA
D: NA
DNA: TGTGCCAGCAGTTTATCTACGGTCAATGAGCAGTTCTTC
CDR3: CASSLSTVNEQFF

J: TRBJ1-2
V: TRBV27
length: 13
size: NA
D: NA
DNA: TGTGCCAGCAGCTGGGGGCAAGGCTATGGCTACACCTTC
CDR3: CASSWGQGYGYTF

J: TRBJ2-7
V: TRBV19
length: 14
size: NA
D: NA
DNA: TGTGCCAGTAGTATAGAGAACAGAGCCTACGAGCAGTACTTC
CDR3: CASSIENRAYEQYF

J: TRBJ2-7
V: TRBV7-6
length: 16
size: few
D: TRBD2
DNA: TGTGCCAGCAGCTTGGGACTAGCGGGAGGAGCCTACGAGCAGTACTTC
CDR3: CASSLGLAGGAYEQYF

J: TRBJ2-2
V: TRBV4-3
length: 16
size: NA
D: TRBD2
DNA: TGCGCCAGCAGCCCTGGGACTAGCGGGGTACCCGGGGAGCTGTTTTTT
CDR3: CASSPGTSGVPGELFF

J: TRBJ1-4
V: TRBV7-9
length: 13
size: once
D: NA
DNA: TGTGCCAGCAGCTTAGGGACAATCGAAAAACTGTTTTTT
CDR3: CASSLGTIEKLFF

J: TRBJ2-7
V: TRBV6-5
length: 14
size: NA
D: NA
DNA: TGTGCCAGCATGTGGCAGGGGCTTTCCTACGAGCAGTACTTC
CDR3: CASMWQGLSYEQYF

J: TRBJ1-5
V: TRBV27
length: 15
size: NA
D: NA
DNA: TGTGCCAGCAGTGAAACAGGGATTAGCAATCAGCCCCAGCATTTT
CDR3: CASSETGISNQPQHF

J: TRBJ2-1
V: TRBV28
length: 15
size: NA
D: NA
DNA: TGTGCCAGCAGTGCGGGGGGGACAGGGGCGCGTCCAGCGTTCTTC
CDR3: CASSAGGTGARPAFF

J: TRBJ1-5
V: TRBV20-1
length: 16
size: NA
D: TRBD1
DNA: TGCAGTGCTAGTCGGGCAGGGGGGAATAGCAATCAGCCCCAGCATTTT
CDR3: CSASRAGGNSNQPQHF

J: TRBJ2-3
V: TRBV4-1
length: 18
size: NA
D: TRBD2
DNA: TGCGCCAGCAGCCAAGGCCTTATCGGAGCGGGAGGGACAGATACGCAGTATTTT
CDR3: CASSQGLIGAGGTDTQYF

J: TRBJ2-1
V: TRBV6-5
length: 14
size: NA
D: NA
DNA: TGTGCCAGCAGTTTGGATGGGGGCCCAACGAAGCAGTTCTTC
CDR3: CASSLDGGPTKQFF

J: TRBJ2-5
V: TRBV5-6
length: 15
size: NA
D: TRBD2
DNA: TGTGCCAGCAGCCGTAGAGGGGCGGGGGGAGAGACCCAGTACTTC
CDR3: CASSRRGAGGETQYF